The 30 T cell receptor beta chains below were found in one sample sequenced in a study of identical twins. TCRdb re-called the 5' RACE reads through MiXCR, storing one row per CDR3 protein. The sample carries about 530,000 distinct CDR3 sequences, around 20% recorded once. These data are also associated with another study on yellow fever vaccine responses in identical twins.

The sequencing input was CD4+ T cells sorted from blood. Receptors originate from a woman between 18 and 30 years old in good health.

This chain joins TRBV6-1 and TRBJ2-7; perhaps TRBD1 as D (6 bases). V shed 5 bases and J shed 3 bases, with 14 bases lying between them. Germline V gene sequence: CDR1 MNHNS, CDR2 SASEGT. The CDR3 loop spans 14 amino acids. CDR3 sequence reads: CASSRLPGHYEQYV. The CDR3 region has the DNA TGTGCCAGCAGTCGCCTACCGGGACACTACGAGCAGTACGTC.

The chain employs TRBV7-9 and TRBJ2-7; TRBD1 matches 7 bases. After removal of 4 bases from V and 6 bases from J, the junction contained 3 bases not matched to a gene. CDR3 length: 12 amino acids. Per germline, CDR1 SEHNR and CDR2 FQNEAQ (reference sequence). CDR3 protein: CASSYQGVEQYF. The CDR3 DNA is TGTGCCAGCAGCTACCAGGGGGTCGAGCAGTACTTC. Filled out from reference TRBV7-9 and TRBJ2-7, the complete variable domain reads DTGVSQNPRHKITKRGQNVTFRCDPISEHNRLYWYRQTLGQGPEFLTYFQNEAQLEKSRLLSDRFSAERPKGSFSTLEIQRTEQGDSAMYLCASSYQGVEQYFGPGTRLTVT.

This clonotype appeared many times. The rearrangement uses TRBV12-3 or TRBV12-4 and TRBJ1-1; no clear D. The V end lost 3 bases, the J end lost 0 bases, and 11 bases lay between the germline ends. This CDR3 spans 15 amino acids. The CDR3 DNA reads TGTGCCAGCAGTTTGGACCGCCGGGTGAACACTGAAGCTTTCTTT. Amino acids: CASSLDRRVNTEAFF.

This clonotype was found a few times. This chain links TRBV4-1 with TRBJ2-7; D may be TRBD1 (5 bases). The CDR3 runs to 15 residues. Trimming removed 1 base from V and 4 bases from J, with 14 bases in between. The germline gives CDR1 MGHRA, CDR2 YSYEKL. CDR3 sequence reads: CASSQGAGNIYEQYV. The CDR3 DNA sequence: TGCGCCAGCAGCCAAGGGGCAGGGAACATATACGAGCAGTACGTC.

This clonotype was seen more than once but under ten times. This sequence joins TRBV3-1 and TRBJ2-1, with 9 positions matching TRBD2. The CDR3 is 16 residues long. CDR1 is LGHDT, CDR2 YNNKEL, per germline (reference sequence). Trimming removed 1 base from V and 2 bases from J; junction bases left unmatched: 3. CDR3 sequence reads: CASSQGSGGPYNEQFF. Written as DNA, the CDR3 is TGTGCCAGCAGCCAAGGGAGCGGGGGGCCCTACAATGAGCAGTTCTTC.

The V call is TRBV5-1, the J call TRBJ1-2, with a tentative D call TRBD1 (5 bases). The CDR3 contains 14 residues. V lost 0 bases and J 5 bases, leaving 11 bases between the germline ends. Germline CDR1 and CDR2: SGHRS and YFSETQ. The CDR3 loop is CASSLGAGRYGYTF. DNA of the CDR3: TGCGCCAGCAGCTTGGGGGCAGGGAGGTATGGCTACACCTTC.

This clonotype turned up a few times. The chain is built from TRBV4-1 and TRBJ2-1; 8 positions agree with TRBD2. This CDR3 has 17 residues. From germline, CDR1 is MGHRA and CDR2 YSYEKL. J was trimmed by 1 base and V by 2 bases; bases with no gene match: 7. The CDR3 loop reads CASSQSEVAGSYNEQFF. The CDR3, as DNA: TGCGCCAGCAGCCAATCAGAAGTAGCGGGGTCCTACAATGAGCAGTTCTTC.

The CDR3 DNA reads TGCAGTGTTCACACTTCAGGGGTGGAGACCCAGTACTTC. Translation: CSVHTSGVETQYF. The chain carries TRBV20-1 and TRBJ2-5; D possibly corresponds to TRBD1 (6 bases). The CDR3 is 13 residues long. Germline lookup yields CDR1 DFQATT and CDR2 SNEGSKA (reference sequence). The V end lost 7 bases, the J end lost 5 bases, and 17 bases lay between the germline ends.

The CDR3 sequence is CASSLSGGGEQFF. Written as DNA, the CDR3 is TGTGCCAGCAGCTTATCTGGGGGCGGGGAGCAGTTCTTC. The gene calls are TRBV7-3 and TRBJ2-1, with D perhaps TRBD1 (6 bases). The CDR3 runs to 13 residues. Between the trimmed V and J ends, which lost 2 bases and 10 bases, there was a span of 12 bases. CDR1 is SGHTA and CDR2 is FQGTGA in the germline V gene.

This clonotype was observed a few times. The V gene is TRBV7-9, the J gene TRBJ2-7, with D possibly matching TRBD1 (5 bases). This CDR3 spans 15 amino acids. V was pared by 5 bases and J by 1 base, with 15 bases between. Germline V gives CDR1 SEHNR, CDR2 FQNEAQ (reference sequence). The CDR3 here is CASSPAGKKSYEQYF. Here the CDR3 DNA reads TGTGCCAGCAGCCCCGCAGGGAAGAAATCCTACGAGCAGTACTTC. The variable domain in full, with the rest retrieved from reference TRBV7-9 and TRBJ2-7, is DTGVSQNPRHKITKRGQNVTFRCDPISEHNRLYWYRQTLGQGPEFLTYFQNEAQLEKSRLLSDRFSAERPKGSFSTLEIQRTEQGDSAMYLCASSPAGKKSYEQYFGPGTRLTVT.

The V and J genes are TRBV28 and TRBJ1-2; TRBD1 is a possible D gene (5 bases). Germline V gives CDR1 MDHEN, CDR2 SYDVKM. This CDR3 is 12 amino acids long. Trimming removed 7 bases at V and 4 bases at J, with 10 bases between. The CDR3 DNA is TGTGCCAGCAACGGGAGGGGCTATGGCTACACCTTC. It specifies CASNGRGYGYTF.

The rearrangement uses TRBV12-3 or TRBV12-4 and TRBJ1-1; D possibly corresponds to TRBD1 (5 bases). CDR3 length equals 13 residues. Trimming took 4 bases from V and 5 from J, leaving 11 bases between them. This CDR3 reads CASSSREKTEAFF. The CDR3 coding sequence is TGTGCCAGCAGTTCCAGGGAGAAGACTGAAGCTTTCTTT.

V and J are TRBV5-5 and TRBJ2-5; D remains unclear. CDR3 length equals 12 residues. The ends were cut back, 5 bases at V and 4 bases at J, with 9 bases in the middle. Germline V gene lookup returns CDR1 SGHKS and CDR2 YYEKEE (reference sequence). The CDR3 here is CASRTTGETQYF. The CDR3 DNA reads TGTGCCAGCAGGACGACGGGAGAGACCCAGTACTTC. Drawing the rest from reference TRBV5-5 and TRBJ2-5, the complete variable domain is DAGVTQSPTHLIKTRGQQVTLRCSPISGHKSVSWYQQVLGQGPQFIFQYYEKEERGRGNFPDRFSARQFPNYSSELNVNALLLGDSALYLCASRTTGETQYFGPGTRLLVL.

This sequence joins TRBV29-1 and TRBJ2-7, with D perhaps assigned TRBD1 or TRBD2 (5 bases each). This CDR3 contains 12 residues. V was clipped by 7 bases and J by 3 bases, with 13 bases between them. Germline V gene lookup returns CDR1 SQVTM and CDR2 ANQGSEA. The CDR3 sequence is CSATTAVYEQYF. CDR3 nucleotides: TGCAGCGCCACGACAGCGGTCTACGAGCAGTACTTC.

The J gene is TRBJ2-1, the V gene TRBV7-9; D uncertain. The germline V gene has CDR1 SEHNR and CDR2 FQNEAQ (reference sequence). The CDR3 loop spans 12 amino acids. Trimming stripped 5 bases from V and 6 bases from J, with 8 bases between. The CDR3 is CASSTPLNEQFF. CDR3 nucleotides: TGTGCCAGCAGCACTCCCCTCAATGAGCAGTTCTTC.

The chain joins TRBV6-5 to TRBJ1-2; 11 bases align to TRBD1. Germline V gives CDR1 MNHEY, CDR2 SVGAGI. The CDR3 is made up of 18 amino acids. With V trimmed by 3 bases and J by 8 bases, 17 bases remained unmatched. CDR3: CASSYYRGQGATLGGYTF. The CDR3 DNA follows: TGTGCCAGCAGTTATTATAGAGGACAGGGGGCAACTCTAGGCGGCTACACCTTC.

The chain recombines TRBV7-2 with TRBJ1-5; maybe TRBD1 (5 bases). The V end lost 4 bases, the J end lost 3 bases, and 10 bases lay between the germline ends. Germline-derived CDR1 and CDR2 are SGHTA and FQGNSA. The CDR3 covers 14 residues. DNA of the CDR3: TGTGCCAGCAGCTACGGCAGGGCCAATCAGCCCCAGCATTTT. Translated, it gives CASSYGRANQPQHF.

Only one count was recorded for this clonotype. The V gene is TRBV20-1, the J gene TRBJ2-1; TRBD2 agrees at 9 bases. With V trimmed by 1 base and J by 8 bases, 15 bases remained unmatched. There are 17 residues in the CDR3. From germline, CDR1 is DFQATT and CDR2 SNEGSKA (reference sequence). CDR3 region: CSARGGGGRAIGYEQFF. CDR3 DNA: TGCAGTGCTAGAGGTGGTGGCGGGAGGGCCATTGGATATGAGCAGTTCTTC.

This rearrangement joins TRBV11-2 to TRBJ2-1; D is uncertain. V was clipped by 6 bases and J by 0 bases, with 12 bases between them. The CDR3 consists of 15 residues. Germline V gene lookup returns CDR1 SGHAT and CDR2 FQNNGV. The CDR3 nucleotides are TGTGCCAGCAGTCCCGACGGCCCCTCCTACAATGAGCAGTTCTTC. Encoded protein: CASSPDGPSYNEQFF.

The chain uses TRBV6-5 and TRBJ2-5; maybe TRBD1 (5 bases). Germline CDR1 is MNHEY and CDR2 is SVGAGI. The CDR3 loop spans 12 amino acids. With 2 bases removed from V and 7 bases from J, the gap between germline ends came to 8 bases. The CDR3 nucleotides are TGTGCCAGCAGTTACCAGGGCAGGACCCAGTACTTC. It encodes CASSYQGRTQYF.

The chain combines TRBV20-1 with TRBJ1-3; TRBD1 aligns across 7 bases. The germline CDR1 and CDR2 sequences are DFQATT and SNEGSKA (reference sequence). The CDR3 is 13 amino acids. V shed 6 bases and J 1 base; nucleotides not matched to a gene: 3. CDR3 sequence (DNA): TGCAGTGCCTACAGGGGATCTGGAAACACCATATATTTT. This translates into CSAYRGSGNTIYF.

The CDR3 bases are TGTGCCAGCAGGGGACTTATTTGGGACGAGCAGTACTTC. Protein sequence: CASRGLIWDEQYF. The chain has TRBV6-1 and TRBJ2-7; D is possibly TRBD2 (6 bases). V was shortened by 6 bases and J by 5 bases, with 14 bases between the two germline ends. Germline values: CDR1 MNHNS, CDR2 SASEGT. The length of the CDR3 is 13 residues.

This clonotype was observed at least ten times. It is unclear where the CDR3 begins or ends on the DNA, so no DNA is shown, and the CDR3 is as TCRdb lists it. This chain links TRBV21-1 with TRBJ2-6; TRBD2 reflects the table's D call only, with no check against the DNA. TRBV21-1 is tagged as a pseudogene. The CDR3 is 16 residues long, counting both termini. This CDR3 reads CASVGSGSSGANVLTF.

In DNA form, the CDR3 reads TGTGCCAGCTCACCACCGGGGGGACTAGCGGCCCAAGAGACCCAGTACTTC. Translation: CASSPPGGLAAQETQYF. The chain links TRBV18 to TRBJ2-5; 11 nucleotides line up with TRBD2. CDR3 size: 17 residues. V was pared by 0 bases and J by 1 base, with 4 bases of the junction left unmatched. The germline CDR1 and CDR2 sequences are KGHSH and LQKENI.

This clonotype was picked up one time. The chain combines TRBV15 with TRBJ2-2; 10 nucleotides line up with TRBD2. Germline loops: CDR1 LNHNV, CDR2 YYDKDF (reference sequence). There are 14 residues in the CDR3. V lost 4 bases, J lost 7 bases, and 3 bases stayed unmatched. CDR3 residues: CATSIAGGIGELFF. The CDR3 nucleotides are TGTGCCACCAGCATAGCGGGGGGTATCGGGGAGCTGTTTTTT. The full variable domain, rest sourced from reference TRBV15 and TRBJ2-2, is DAMVIQNPRYQVTQFGKPVTLSCSQTLNHNVMYWYQQKSSQAPKLLFHYYDKDFNNEADTPDNFQSRRPNTSFCFLDIRSPGLGDTAMYLCATSIAGGIGELFFGEGSRLTVL.

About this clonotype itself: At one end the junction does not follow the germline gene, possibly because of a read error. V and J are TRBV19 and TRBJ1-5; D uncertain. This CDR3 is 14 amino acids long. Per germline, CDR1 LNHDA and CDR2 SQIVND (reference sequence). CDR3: CACSLTDSNQPQHF. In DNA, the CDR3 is TGTGCCTGTAGCCTGACCGATAGCAATCAGCCCCAGCATTTT.

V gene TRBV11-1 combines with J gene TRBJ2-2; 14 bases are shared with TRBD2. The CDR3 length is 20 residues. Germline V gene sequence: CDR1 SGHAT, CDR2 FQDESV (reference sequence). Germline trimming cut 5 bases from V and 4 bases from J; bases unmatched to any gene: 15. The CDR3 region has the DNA TGTGCCAGCAGCACACCCTGGGGACTAGCGGGAGCGGTGGGCACCGGGGAGCTGTTTTTT. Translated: CASSTPWGLAGAVGTGELFF.

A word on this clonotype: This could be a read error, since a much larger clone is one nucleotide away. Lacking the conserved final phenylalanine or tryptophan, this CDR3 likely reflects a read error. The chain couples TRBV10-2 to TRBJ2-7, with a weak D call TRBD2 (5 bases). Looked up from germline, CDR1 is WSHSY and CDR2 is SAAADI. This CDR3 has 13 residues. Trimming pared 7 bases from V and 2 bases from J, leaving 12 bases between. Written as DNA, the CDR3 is TGCGCCAGCATGATTAGCGCGACCTACGAGCAGTACTCC. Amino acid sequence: CASMISATYEQYS.

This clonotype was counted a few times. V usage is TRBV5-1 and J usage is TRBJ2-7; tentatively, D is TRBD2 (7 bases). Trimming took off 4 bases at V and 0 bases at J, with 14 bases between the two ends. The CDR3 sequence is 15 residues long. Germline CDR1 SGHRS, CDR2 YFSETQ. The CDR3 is CASSGGGWSSYEQYF. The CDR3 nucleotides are TGCGCCAGCAGCGGGGGGGGCTGGAGCTCCTACGAGCAGTACTTC.

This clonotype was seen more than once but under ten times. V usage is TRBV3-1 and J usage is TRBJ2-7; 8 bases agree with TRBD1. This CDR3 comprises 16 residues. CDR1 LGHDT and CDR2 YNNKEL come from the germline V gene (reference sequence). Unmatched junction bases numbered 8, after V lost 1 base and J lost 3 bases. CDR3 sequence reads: CASSQVGQGKDYEQYF. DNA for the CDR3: TGTGCCAGCAGCCAAGTCGGACAGGGTAAAGACTACGAGCAGTACTTC.